The 23 T cell receptor beta chains in this list originate from one sample, sequenced in a study of post-analysis software for immune sequencing data. Study-level results: The five TRBV segments detected at higher frequency in patients than in controls included TRBV5-6, TRBV5-1 and TRBV20-1.

Their antigens remain unidentified. Prepared libraries of TCR beta cDNA carried unique molecular identifiers. One entry per CDR3 protein, called by TCRdb with MiXCR from the PCR reads. Of about 820,000 distinct CDR3 sequences in the sample, under 70% were seen once. The sample was blood. The receptors come from a girl under 18 with multiple sclerosis.

The chain is built from TRBV10-3 and TRBJ1-5, with TRBD1 matching 9 bases. Germline V gives CDR1 ENHRY, CDR2 SYGVKD. Unmatched junction bases numbered 13, after V lost 1 base and J lost 9 bases. The length of the CDR3 is 17 residues. The CDR3 reads CAISELKMGTGMWPQHF. The CDR3 DNA reads as TGTGCCATCAGTGAGTTAAAAATGGGGACAGGGATGTGGCCCCAGCATTTT.

The gene calls are TRBV5-1 and TRBJ2-1; no clear D. Between the trimmed V and J ends, which lost 3 bases and 10 bases, there was a span of 11 bases. Per germline, CDR1 SGHRS and CDR2 YFSETQ. The CDR3 totals 12 residues. The CDR3 DNA follows: TGCGCCAGCAGCTCCCGGTTAGACGAGCAGTTCTTC. Translating it yields CASSSRLDEQFF.

This clonotype was observed a single time. The CDR3 nucleotides read TGTGCCAGCGGCCATGGGCGCAACTCCTACGAGCAGTACTTC. Its translation: CASGHGRNSYEQYF. The chain couples TRBV6-5 to TRBJ2-7; D gene unclear. The CDR3 spans 14 residues. Looked up from germline, CDR1 is MNHEY and CDR2 is SVGAGI. V was pared by 8 bases and J by 0 bases, with 14 bases between.

The CDR3 DNA reads TGTGCCAGCAGTTTATCAGGGGAGGCCTTTGAGCAGTTCTTC. Residues: CASSLSGEAFEQFF. The V and J genes are TRBV12-3 or TRBV12-4 and TRBJ2-1; D may correspond to TRBD1 or TRBD2 (6 bases each). Trimming removed 2 bases at V and 9 bases at J, with 14 bases between. This CDR3 is 14 amino acids long.

This chain links TRBV5-1 with TRBJ2-1; D is perhaps TRBD1 (5 bases). In germline, CDR1 is SGHRS, CDR2 YFSETQ. This CDR3 is built from 14 residues. With 3 bases removed from V and 7 bases from J, the gap between germline ends came to 14 bases. The CDR3 nucleotides read TGCGCCAGCAGCTCGAAAACGGACATTAATGAGCAGTTCTTC. This codes for CASSSKTDINEQFF.

The chain joins TRBV6-5 to TRBJ1-2; 9 nucleotides align to TRBD1. Germline CDR1 reads MNHEY; CDR2 reads SVGAGI. With V trimmed by 6 bases and J by 0 bases, 8 bases remained unmatched. The CDR3 is made up of 16 amino acids. In nucleotides, the CDR3 is TGTGCCAGCAGAAAAACCGGGACAGGGACTAACTATGGCTACACCTTC. This gives the protein CASRKTGTGTNYGYTF.

This clonotype has just a few counts. The genes are TRBV12-3 or TRBV12-4 and TRBJ2-5; D remains ambiguous. V lost 6 bases to trimming and J lost 4 bases, with 6 bases between them. This CDR3 is 11 amino acids long. For the CDR3, the DNA is TGTGCCAGCAGCTGGCGAGAGACCCAGTACTTC. It codes for CASSWRETQYF.

The chain recombines TRBV6-1 with TRBJ2-7; D is undetermined. V was clipped by 1 base and J by 5 bases, with 12 bases between them. Germline loops: CDR1 MNHNS, CDR2 SASEGT. This CDR3 region has 14 residues. CDR3 in DNA: TGTGCCAGCAGTGAAGTGGCAGGTTTGAACGAGCAGTACTTC. Amino acid sequence: CASSEVAGLNEQYF.

The gene calls are TRBV11-2 and TRBJ1-5; no reliable D call. CDR1 and CDR2 from the germline V gene are SGHAT and FQNNGV. V was clipped by 0 bases and J by 5 bases, with 8 bases between them. The CDR3 consists of 14 residues. DNA of the CDR3: TGTGCCAGCAGCTTAGACTTTGGGGATCAGCCCCAGCATTTT. Protein product: CASSLDFGDQPQHF.

The V gene is TRBV12-3 or TRBV12-4, the J gene TRBJ2-7; TRBD2 is a possible D gene (5 bases). Trimming removed 5 bases from V and 0 bases from J, with 17 bases in between. This CDR3 spans 16 amino acids. CDR3 coding DNA: TGTGCCAGCAGTCCGGACTTGGGAATGCCCTCCTACGAGCAGTACTTC. It yields the protein CASSPDLGMPSYEQYF.

The CDR3 bases are TGCAGTGCTAGAGATGAATTAGGTGGGAGGCCGTACGAGCAGTACTTC. This sequence encodes CSARDELGGRPYEQYF. The chain links TRBV20-1 to TRBJ2-7; tentative D call: TRBD2 (6 bases). The germline CDR1 and CDR2 sequences are DFQATT and SNEGSKA (reference sequence). The CDR3 has 16 residues. The ends were cut back, 0 bases at V and 4 bases at J, with 19 bases in the middle.

This rearrangement joins TRBV6-5 to TRBJ1-5, with a possible D match to TRBD1 (5 bases). The ends were cut back, 2 bases at V and 2 bases at J, with 7 bases in the middle. Germline lookup yields CDR1 MNHEY and CDR2 SVGAGI. CDR3 length: 14 residues. In nucleotides, the CDR3 is TGTGCCAGCAGTTACGCGACAGGCAATCAGCCCCAGCATTTT. This sequence encodes CASSYATGNQPQHF.

This chain connects TRBV4-1 to TRBJ2-4, with 11 bases fitting TRBD2. J gave up 4 bases and V 6 bases, and 5 bases lay outside the gene matches. The length of the CDR3 is 15 residues. From germline, CDR1 is MGHRA and CDR2 YSYEKL. The CDR3 reads CASRVAGGPKNIQYF. The CDR3 DNA follows: TGCGCCAGCAGGGTAGCGGGGGGGCCAAAAAACATTCAGTACTTC.

The gene calls are TRBV7-9 and TRBJ2-7; possibly TRBD1 for D (5 bases). CDR1 SEHNR and CDR2 FQNEAQ come from the germline V gene (reference sequence). The CDR3 runs 16 residues. V lost 1 base and J 1 base, leaving 14 bases between the germline ends. As DNA, the CDR3 is TGTGCCAGCAGCTTAGTCAGCCTAGGGGTATCCTACGAGCAGTACTTC. It translates to CASSLVSLGVSYEQYF.

There are many counts of this clonotype. V and J are TRBV6-5 and TRBJ2-1; 10 bases line up with TRBD2. Trimming at V came to 3 bases and at J to 1 base, leaving 0 bases not matched to a gene. The CDR3 loop spans 15 amino acids. Germline CDR1 reads MNHEY; CDR2 reads SVGAGI. DNA for the CDR3: TGTGCCAGCAGTTATAGCGGGGGGTCCTACAATGAGCAGTTCTTC. Encoded protein: CASSYSGGSYNEQFF.

This clonotype was picked up one time. The CDR3 DNA reads as TGTGCCAGCAGCGCCGGGACTAGCGGGAGTGGCCAAGAGACCCAGTACTTC. Residues: CASSAGTSGSGQETQYF. V gene TRBV9 combines with J gene TRBJ2-5; 14 bases are a match to TRBD2. The V and J ends lost 3 bases and 1 base, in that order; junction bases with no gene match: 5. The V gene's germline CDR1 is SGDLS and CDR2 YYNGEE. The CDR3 has 17 residues.

This rearrangement joins TRBV6-4 to TRBJ2-3; possible D gene TRBD2, 6 bases. The CDR3 is 17 amino acids. Germline CDR1 MRHNA, CDR2 SNTAGT. Trimming removed 0 bases at V and 1 base at J, with 14 bases between. CDR3 nucleotide sequence: TGTGCCAGCAGTGACTCGTTCCCGGACTACTGCACAGATACGCAGTATTTT. Translated: CASSDSFPDYCTDTQYF.

V usage is TRBV20-1 and J usage is TRBJ1-2, with D possibly being TRBD1 (5 bases). Germline V gene sequence: CDR1 DFQATT, CDR2 SNEGSKA (reference sequence). CDR3 length: 13 amino acids. Trimming removed 3 bases at V and 0 bases at J, with 8 bases between. CDR3 sequence: CSASGGPNYGYTF. In DNA form, the CDR3 reads TGCAGTGCTAGTGGGGGTCCTAACTATGGCTACACCTTC.

The gene calls are TRBV11-2 and TRBJ2-1; D may be TRBD1 or TRBD2 (5 bases each). The CDR3 is 16 residues long. Germline V gives CDR1 SGHAT, CDR2 FQNNGV. Trimming removed 5 bases from V and 5 bases from J, with 19 bases in between. CDR3 in amino acids: CASSPPPGPSNNEQFF. The CDR3 coding sequence is TGTGCCAGCAGCCCTCCACCGGGACCTTCAAACAATGAGCAGTTCTTC.

The chain joins TRBV5-6 to TRBJ1-2; D is uncertain. The V and J ends lost 0 bases and 8 bases respectively, with 5 bases between them. The CDR3 runs to 11 residues. The germline gives CDR1 SGHDT, CDR2 YYEEEE. The chain's CDR3 is CASSLGKGYTF. The CDR3, as DNA: TGTGCCAGCAGCTTGGGGAAGGGCTACACCTTC.

The CDR3 protein is CASSAGQGALYEQYF. CDR3 DNA: TGTGCCAGCAGCGCGGGACAGGGGGCGTTGTACGAGCAGTACTTC. The chain employs TRBV21-1 and TRBJ2-7; no check of the table's D call, TRBD1, against the DNA was made. TRBV21-1 is tagged as a pseudogene. The CDR3 extends over 15 amino acids.

The rearrangement uses TRBV3-1 and TRBJ1-2; TRBD1 matches at 7 bases. This CDR3 spans 14 amino acids. V was pared by 2 bases and J by 6 bases, with 6 bases of the junction left unmatched. From germline, CDR1 is LGHDT and CDR2 YNNKEL (reference sequence). The CDR3 region has the DNA TGTGCCAGCAGCCAATACAGGGGTGGGGATGGCTACACCTTC. It codes for CASSQYRGGDGYTF.

This chain joins TRBV5-1 and TRBJ2-1; perhaps TRBD1 as D (5 bases). There are 15 residues in the CDR3. CDR1 is SGHRS and CDR2 is YFSETQ in the germline V gene. Trimming pared 0 bases from V and 5 bases from J, leaving 12 bases between. The CDR3, as DNA: TGCGCCAGCAGCTTGGGCCAGGGTGGTGACAATGAGCAGTTCTTC. Translated, it gives CASSLGQGGDNEQFF.